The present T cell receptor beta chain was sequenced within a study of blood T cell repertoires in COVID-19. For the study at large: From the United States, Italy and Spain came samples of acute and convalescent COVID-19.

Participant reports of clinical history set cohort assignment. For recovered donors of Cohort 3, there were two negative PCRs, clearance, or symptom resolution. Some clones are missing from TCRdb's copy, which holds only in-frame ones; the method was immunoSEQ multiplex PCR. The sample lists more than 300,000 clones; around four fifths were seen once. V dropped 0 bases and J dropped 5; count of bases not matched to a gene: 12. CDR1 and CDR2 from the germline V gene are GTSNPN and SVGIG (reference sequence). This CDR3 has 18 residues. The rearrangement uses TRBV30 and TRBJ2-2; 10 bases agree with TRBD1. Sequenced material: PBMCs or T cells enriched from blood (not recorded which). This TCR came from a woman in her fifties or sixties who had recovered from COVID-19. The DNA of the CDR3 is TGTGCCTGGAGTGTGCCGGGACAGGGGTTTAGGTTGACCGGGGAGCTGTTTTTT. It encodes CAWSVPGQGFRLTGELFF.